This entry is about one TCR beta chain. Its recognized antigen is unknown. Per-base quality was not reported, and no clone a single base away is much larger than it. This entry belongs to a study of blood T cell repertoires in COVID-19 (dated by TCRdb to between 2020 and 2021). Context from the whole study: Samples from collaborators originated in the United States, Italy and Spain and spanned both the acute and convalescent phases of COVID-19. The material from the prospective study consisted of cDNA or gDNA derived from T cells, B-cell-depleted T cells, or PBMCs. Deeply sampled blood TCRbeta repertoires from subjects exposed to, actively infected with, or recovered from COVID-19 were included in the dataset. A freely available public database, intended as a resource for researchers studying the immune response to SARS-CoV-2, is where the repertoires were released. The samples were drawn from the first 160 participants of the ongoing ImmuneRACE study and from 1,254 subjects provided by 6 global collaborators. Sample metadata almost always included a de-identified subject ID, COVID-19 status, age in years and sex. Where available, HLA class I and class II types were obtained from metadata supplied by the sample provider rather than from assay-based typing. Overall study outcomes, separate from this receptor: The amount of clinical and demographic metadata varied by source and participant and was provided uncurated.

TCRbeta CDR3 regions were amplified from genomic DNA using the immunoSEQ Assay, a bias-controlled multiplex PCR. The study's processing was this. The number of nucleated cells in each sample was estimated by amplification of reference gene primers within the assay. To quantify the absolute abundance of each unique TCRbeta CDR3 rearrangement, sequence reads were collapsed and filtered. For each sample, productive Simpson clonality was calculated as the square root of Simpson's diversity index across productive rearrangements. The table comes from immuneACCESS by way of TCRdb, which keeps in-frame sequences with V and J called. Part of the clones is missing from these tables; in studies checked, under half for an unresolved V gene and the rest for unknown reasons. D and trimming were read from the DNA, whereas the V and J calls and clone size are those reported in that table. The sample table contains 300,000 or so clones; only one count was recorded for more than 75% of them. Clones ranked in the top ten supply over 0.8% of the sample.

Enrolling through a virtual design, the prospective study's participants ranged in age from roughly 18 to 89 years and lived across more than 20 United States geographic areas. In the prospective study, cohorts were assigned on the basis of participant-reported clinical history obtained from a screening survey and a study questionnaire. For ImmuneRACE Cohort 3, a participant was defined as recovered based on two consecutive negative NP/OP PCR tests, clearance by a healthcare professional, or resolution of symptoms. In the prospective study, mobile phlebotomists collected whole blood, serum and a nasopharyngeal or oropharyngeal swab from each participant. Over an approximately 2-month period, participants in the prospective study had the option of providing additional blood draws and questionnaires. Prospective study blood samples were shipped either frozen or at room temperature before DNA extraction.

Based on the germline V gene, the CDR1 and CDR2 sequences are SQVTM and ANQGSEA. The germline V end is reduced by 4 bases and the J end by 0 bases; junction bases left unmatched: 4. Counted from cysteine to phenylalanine, this CDR3 has 14 amino acids. The read is trimmed to its CDR3 DNA, 42 bases read in frame from base 1. Sequencing was done on a sample of PBMCs or T cells enriched from blood (not recorded which). The TCR sequence derives from a woman aged 25 to 45 who had recovered from COVID-19. Recombination linked TRBV29-1 to TRBJ1-1; 8 central bases correspond to TRBD1. The CDR3 loop reads CSVGTGGLNTEAFF. The sequenced DNA is TGCAGCGTTGGAACAGGGGGTTTGAACACTGAAGCTTTCTTT.